These 5 T cell receptor beta chains were all obtained from the same sample, sequenced in a study of cytotoxic CD8 clonotypes in ibrutinib-treated CLL. Some clones are missing from TCRdb's copy, which holds only in-frame ones; the method was immunoSEQ multiplex PCR. The sample has over 100,000 clones, roughly 60% seen once. The sequencing here drew on PBMCs, taken after 24 months of ibrutinib treatment. These receptors were obtained from a human donor with chronic lymphocytic leukemia.

The V and J genes are TRBV18 and TRBJ2-5; no firm D call. The V gene lost 1 base and the J gene lost 2 bases, with 2 bases spanning the gap. There are 12 residues in the CDR3. The germline gives CDR1 KGHSH, CDR2 LQKENI. CDR3 region: CASSPQQETQYF. The CDR3 nucleotides are TGTGCCAGCTCACCACAACAAGAGACCCAGTACTTC. The full variable domain, completed using reference TRBV18 and TRBJ2-5, is NAGVMQNPRHLVRRRGQEARLRCSPMKGHSHVYWYRQLPEEGLKFMVYLQKENIIDESGMPKERFSAEFPKEGPSILRIQQVVRGDSAAYFCASSPQQETQYFGPGTRLLVL.

This clone was seen a few times. The chain couples TRBV30 to TRBJ1-1; a weak D match, TRBD1 (5 bases). The CDR3 is 13 residues long. Trimming took off 0 bases at V and 14 bases at J, with 19 bases between the two ends. Per germline, CDR1 GTSNPN and CDR2 SVGIG (reference sequence). The CDR3: CAWSVFEGSQLFF. As DNA, the CDR3 is TGTGCCTGGAGTGTATTTGAGGGGTCTCAGCTATTCTTT.

This sequence joins TRBV19 and TRBJ1-2; D gene ambiguous. The V end was cut by 3 bases, the J end by 0 bases, with 5 bases between. This CDR3 region has 13 residues. Germline loops: CDR1 LNHDA, CDR2 SQIVND (reference sequence). CDR3 nucleotides: TGTGCCAGTAGTATGATCACTAACTATGGCTACACCTTC. The encoded protein is CASSMITNYGYTF. The entire variable domain, with the rest obtained from reference TRBV19 and TRBJ1-2, is as follows: DGGITQSPKYLFRKEGQNVTLSCEQNLNHDAMYWYRQDPGQGLRLIYYSQIVNDFQKGDIAEGYSVSREKKESFPLTVTSAQKNPTAFYLCASSMITNYGYTFGSGTRLTVV.

The chain employs TRBV30 and TRBJ2-1; TRBD2 matches 13 bases. V shed 2 bases and J 7 bases; nucleotides not matched to a gene: 5. The germline gives CDR1 GTSNPN, CDR2 SVGIG (reference sequence). This CDR3 is 15 amino acids long. The CDR3 spells CAWSSGLAGENEQFF. CDR3 sequence (DNA): TGTGCCTGGAGTTCAGGACTAGCGGGGGAGAATGAGCAGTTCTTC.

The chain combines TRBV10-3 with TRBJ2-3; D not certain. V lost 10 bases to trimming and J lost 3 bases, with 5 bases between them. The CDR3 consists of 10 residues. Germline assignment: CDR1 ENHRY and CDR2 SYGVKD. This chain's CDR3 is CATGTDTQYF. CDR3 DNA sequence: TGTGCCACCGGGACAGATACGCAGTATTTT.